This TCR beta chain was found in a study of blood T cell repertoires in COVID-19. The overall study: PBMCs, B-cell-depleted T cells, or T cells were the source of the cDNA or gDNA that made up the material.

With 4 bases removed from V and 0 bases from J, the gap between germline ends came to 13 bases. The CDR3 spans 15 residues. Germline V gives CDR1 SGHRS, CDR2 YFSETQ. In the original analysis: The assay estimated nucleated cells by amplifying reference gene primers. Sequencing used immunoSEQ multiplex PCR; TCRdb keeps in-frame clones, though not all of them. That table furnishes V, J and clone size, whereas the DNA furnished D and trimming. The sample lists about 140,000 clones; roughly 88% were seen once. The sequenced sample was peripheral blood. The clonotype was recovered from a man aged 55 to 70 with active or convalescent COVID-19. The V and J genes are TRBV5-1 and TRBJ1-2; perhaps TRBD1 as D (6 bases). This CDR3 reads CASSETGNANYGYTF. DNA of the CDR3: TGCGCCAGCAGCGAAACAGGGAATGCTAACTATGGCTACACCTTC. The whole variable domain, remainder taken from reference TRBV5-1 and TRBJ1-2, is KAGVTQTPRYLIKTRGQQVTLSCSPISGHRSVSWYQQTPGQGLQFLFEYFSETQRNKGNFPGRFSGRQFSNSRSEMNVSTLELGDSALYLCASSETGNANYGYTFGSGTRLTVV.